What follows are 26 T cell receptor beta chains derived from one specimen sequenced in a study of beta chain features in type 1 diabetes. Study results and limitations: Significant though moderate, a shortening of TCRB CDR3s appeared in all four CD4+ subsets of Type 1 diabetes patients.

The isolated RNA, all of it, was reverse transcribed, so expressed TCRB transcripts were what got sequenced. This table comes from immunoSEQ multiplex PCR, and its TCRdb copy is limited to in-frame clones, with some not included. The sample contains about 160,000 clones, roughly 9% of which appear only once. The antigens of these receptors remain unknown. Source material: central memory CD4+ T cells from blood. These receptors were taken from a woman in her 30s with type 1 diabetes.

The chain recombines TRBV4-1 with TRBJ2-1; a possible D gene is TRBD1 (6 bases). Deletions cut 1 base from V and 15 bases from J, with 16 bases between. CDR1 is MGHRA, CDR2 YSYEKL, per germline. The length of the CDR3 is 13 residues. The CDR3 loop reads CASSQVNLGTRFF. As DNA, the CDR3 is TGCGCCAGCAGCCAAGTAAATTTGGGGACACGGTTCTTC.

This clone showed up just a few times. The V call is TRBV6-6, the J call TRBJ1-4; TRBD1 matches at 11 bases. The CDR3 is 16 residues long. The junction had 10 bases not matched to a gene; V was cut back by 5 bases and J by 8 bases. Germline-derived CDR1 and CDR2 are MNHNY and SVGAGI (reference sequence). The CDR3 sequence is CASSPGQGGLGEKLFF. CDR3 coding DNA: TGTGCCAGCAGTCCGGGACAGGGGGGTTTAGGAGAAAAACTGTTTTTT.

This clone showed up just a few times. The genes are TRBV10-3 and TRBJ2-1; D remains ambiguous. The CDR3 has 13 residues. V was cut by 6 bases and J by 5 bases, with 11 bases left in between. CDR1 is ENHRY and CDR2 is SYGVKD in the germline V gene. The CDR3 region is CAIRSTEDNEQFF. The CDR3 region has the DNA TGTGCCATCAGGAGTACAGAAGACAATGAGCAGTTCTTC.

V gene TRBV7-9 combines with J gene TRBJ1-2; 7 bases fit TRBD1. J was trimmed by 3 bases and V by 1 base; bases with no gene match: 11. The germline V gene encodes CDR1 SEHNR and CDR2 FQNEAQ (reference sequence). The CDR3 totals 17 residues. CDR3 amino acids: CASSLEHQQGTYYGYTF. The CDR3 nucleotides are TGTGCCAGCAGCTTAGAACACCAACAGGGGACCTACTATGGCTACACCTTC.

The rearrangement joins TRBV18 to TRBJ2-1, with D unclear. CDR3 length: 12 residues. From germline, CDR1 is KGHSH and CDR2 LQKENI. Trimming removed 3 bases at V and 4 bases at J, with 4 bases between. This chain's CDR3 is CASSPRYNEQFF. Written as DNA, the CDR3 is TGTGCCAGCTCACCCAGATACAATGAGCAGTTCTTC.

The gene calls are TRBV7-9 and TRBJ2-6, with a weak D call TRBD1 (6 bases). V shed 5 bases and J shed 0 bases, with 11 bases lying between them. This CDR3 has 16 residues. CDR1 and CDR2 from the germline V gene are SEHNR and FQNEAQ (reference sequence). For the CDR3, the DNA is TGTGCCAGCAGCACAGGGACGGGCTCTGGGGCCAACGTCCTGACTTTC. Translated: CASSTGTGSGANVLTF.

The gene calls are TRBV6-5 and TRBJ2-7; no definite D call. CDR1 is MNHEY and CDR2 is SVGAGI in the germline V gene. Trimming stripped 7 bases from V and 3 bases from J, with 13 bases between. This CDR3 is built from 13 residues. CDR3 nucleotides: TGTGCCAGCAAACTATCGGAATACTACGAGCAGTACTTC. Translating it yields CASKLSEYYEQYF.

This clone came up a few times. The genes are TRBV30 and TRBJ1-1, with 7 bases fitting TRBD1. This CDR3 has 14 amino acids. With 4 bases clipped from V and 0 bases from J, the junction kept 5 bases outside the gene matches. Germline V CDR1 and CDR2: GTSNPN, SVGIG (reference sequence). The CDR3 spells CAWTWGQMNTEAFF. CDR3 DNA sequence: TGTGCCTGGACATGGGGACAGATGAACACTGAAGCTTTCTTT.

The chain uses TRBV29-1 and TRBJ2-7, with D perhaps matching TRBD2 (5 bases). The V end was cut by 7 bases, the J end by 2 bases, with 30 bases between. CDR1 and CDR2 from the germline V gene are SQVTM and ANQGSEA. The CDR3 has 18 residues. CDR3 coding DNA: TGCAGCGGTAGCGCTAGAAACCCAAATAGAAACGGAACCTACGAGCAGTACTTC. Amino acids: CSGSARNPNRNGTYEQYF.

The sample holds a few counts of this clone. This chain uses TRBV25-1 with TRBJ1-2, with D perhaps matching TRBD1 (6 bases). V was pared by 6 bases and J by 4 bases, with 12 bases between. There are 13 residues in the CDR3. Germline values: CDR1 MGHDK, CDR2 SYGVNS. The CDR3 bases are TGTGCCAGCAGCGCAGGGGCGGGCTATGGCTACACCTTC. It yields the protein CASSAGAGYGYTF.

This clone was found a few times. The CDR3, as DNA: TGTGCCAGCAGCTTAGACGGGGGAGCTAACTATGGCTACACCTTC. This encodes CASSLDGGANYGYTF. The chain links TRBV7-2 to TRBJ1-2, with a possible D match to TRBD1 (5 bases). Germline-derived CDR1 and CDR2 are SGHTA and FQGNSA. The CDR3 runs 15 residues. V lost 1 base to trimming and J lost 0 bases, with 9 bases between them. Combining the CDR3 with reference TRBV7-2 and TRBJ1-2 gives the whole variable domain GAGVSQSPSNKVTEKGKDVELRCDPISGHTALYWYRQSLGQGLEFLIYFQGNSAPDKSGLPSDRFSAERTGGSVSTLTIQRTQQEDSAVYLCASSLDGGANYGYTFGSGTRLTVV.

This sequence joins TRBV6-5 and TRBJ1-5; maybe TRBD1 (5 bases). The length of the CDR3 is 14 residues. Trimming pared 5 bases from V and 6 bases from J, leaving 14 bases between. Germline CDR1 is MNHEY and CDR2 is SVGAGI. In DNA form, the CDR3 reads TGTGCCAGCAGTGAAGGAGGGGTGCGTCAGCCCCAGCATTTT. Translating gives CASSEGGVRQPQHF.

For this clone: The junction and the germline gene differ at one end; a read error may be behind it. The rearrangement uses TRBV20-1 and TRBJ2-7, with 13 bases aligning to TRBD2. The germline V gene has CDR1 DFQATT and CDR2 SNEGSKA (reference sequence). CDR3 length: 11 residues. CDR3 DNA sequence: TGCAGTGCTTCCCAGACTAGCGGGGGGTCCTTC. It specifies CSASQTSGGSF.

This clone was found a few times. For the CDR3, the DNA is TGCGCCAGCAGCCATGACAGAGTCTCCTACGAGCAGTACTTC. This sequence encodes CASSHDRVSYEQYF. The chain joins TRBV4-1 to TRBJ2-7; a weak D match, TRBD1 (5 bases). Germline CDR1 reads MGHRA; CDR2 reads YSYEKL. The germline V and J ends were trimmed by 3 bases and 0 bases, with 9 bases remaining between them. CDR3 length equals 14 residues.

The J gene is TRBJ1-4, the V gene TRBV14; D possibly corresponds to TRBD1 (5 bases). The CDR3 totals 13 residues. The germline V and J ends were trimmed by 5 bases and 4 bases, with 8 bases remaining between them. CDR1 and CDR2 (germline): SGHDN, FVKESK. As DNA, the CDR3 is TGTGCCAGCAGCTGGGGCGGTAATGAAAAACTGTTTTTT. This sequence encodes CASSWGGNEKLFF.

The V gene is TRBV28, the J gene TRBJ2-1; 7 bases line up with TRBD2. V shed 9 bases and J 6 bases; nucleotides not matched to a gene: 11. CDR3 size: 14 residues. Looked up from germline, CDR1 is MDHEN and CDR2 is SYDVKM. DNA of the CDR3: TGTGCCAGTGTGACGGGGGGAGGAATCAATGAGCAGTTCTTC. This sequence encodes CASVTGGGINEQFF.

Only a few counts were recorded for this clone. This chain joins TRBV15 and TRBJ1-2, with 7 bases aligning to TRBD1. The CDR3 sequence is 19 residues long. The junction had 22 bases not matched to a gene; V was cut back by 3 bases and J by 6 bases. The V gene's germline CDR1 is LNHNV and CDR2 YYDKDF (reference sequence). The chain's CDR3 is CATSRTIGRQGGSSDGYTF. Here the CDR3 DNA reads TGTGCCACCAGCAGGACGATTGGAAGACAGGGCGGCAGCTCGGATGGCTACACCTTC. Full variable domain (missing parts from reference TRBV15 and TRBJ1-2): DAMVIQNPRYQVTQFGKPVTLSCSQTLNHNVMYWYQQKSSQAPKLLFHYYDKDFNNEADTPDNFQSRRPNTSFCFLDIRSPGLGDTAMYLCATSRTIGRQGGSSDGYTFGSGTRLTVV.

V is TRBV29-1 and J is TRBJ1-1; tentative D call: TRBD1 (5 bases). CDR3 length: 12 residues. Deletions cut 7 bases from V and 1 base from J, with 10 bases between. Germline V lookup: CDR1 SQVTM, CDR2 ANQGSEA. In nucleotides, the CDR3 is TGCAGCGCGGGGCGGGAGAACACTGAAGCTTTCTTT. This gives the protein CSAGRENTEAFF.

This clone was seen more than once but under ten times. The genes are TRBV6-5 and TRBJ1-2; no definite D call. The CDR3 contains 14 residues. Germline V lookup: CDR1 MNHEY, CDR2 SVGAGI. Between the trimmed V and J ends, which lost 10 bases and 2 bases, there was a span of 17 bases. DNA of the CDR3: TGTGCCACCAACACCAGACGGGAGAACTATGGCTACACCTTC. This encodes CATNTRRENYGYTF.

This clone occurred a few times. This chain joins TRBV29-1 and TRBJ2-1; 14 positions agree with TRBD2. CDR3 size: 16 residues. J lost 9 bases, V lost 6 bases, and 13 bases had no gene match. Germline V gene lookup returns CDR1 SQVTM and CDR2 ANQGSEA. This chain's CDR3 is CSVVEWTSGRQGEQFF. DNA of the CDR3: TGCAGCGTCGTTGAATGGACTAGCGGGAGGCAGGGTGAGCAGTTCTTC.

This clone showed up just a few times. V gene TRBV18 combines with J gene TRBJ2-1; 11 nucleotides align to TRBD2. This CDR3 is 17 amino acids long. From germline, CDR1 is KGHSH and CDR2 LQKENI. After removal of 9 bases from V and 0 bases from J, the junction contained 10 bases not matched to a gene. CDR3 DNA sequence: TGTGCCAGTATGGGACTAGCGGAAAAGAGCTCCTACAATGAGCAGTTCTTC. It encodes CASMGLAEKSSYNEQFF.

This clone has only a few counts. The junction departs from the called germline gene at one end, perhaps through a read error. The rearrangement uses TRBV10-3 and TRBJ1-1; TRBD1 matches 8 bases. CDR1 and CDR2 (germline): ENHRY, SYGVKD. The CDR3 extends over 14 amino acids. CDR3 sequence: CAISGRDRNPEAFF. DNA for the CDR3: TGTGCCATCAGTGGACGGGACAGGAACCCTGAAGCTTTCTTT.

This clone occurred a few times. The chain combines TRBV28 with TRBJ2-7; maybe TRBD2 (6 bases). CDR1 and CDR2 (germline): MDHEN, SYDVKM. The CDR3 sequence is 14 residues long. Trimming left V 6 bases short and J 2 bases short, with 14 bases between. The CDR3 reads CASSPLGSTYEQYF. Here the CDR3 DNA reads TGTGCCAGCAGCCCGCTCGGGAGTACCTACGAGCAGTACTTC. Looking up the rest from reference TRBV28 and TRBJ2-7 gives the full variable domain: DVKVTQSSRYLVKRTGEKVFLECVQDMDHENMFWYRQDPGLGLRLIYFSYDVKMKEKGDIPEGYSVSREKKERFSLILESASTNQTSMYLCASSPLGSTYEQYFGPGTRLTVT.

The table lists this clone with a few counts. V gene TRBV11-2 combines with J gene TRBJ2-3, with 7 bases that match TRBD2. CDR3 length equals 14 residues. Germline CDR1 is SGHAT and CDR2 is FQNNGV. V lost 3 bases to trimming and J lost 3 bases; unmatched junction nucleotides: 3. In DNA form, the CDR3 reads TGTGCCAGCAGCTTGGGGGGAGGGACAGATACGCAGTATTTT. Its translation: CASSLGGGTDTQYF.

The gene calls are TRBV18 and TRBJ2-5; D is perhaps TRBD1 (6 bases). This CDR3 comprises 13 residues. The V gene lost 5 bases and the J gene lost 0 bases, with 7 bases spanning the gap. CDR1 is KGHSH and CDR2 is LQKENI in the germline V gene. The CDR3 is CASSDRNQETQYF. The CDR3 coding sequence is TGTGCCAGCTCAGACAGGAACCAAGAGACCCAGTACTTC.

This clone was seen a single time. CDR3 residues: CASSPDSGQGARGYTF. The CDR3 DNA reads TGTGCCAGCAGTCCCGACTCGGGACAGGGGGCTCGAGGCTACACCTTC. The chain couples TRBV28 to TRBJ1-2, with 12 positions matching TRBD1. V lost 5 bases to trimming and J lost 8 bases; unmatched junction nucleotides: 12. The germline V gene has CDR1 MDHEN and CDR2 SYDVKM. This CDR3 contains 16 residues.